A single sample is the source of the 9 T cell receptor beta chains below, sequenced in a study of shared clonotypes between healthy human individuals. Generated by immunoSEQ multiplex PCR, the TCRdb table keeps only in-frame clones and is missing some. The table records roughly 2 million clones, roughly 95% of them present only once. The source material was naive CD4+ T cells sorted from blood. Subset of the sample: CD45RA+ positively selected. The source of these receptors is a young man in good health.

The chain carries TRBV11-2 and TRBJ2-4, with unresolved D. From germline, CDR1 is SGHAT and CDR2 FQNNGV. Trimming shortened V by 2 bases and J by 9 bases, and 2 bases separated the two germline ends. The CDR3 is 10 residues long. The CDR3 bases are TGTGCCAGCAGCTTATGCATTCAGTACTTC. The encoded protein is CASSLCIQYF.

This clone was seen only once. The chain recombines TRBV5-1 with TRBJ2-7; D gene unclear. Germline V CDR1 and CDR2: SGHRS, YFSETQ. Trimming pared 0 bases from V and 7 bases from J, leaving 17 bases between. The CDR3 extends over 15 amino acids. CDR3 protein: CASSLAGPPKGEQYF. Written as DNA, the CDR3 is TGCGCCAGCAGCTTGGCAGGCCCTCCCAAAGGGGAGCAGTACTTC.

This chain joins TRBV28 and TRBJ1-4; 11 bases map to TRBD1. This CDR3 spans 14 amino acids. J gave up 11 bases and V 4 bases, and 6 bases lay outside the gene matches. CDR1 and CDR2 from the germline V gene are MDHEN and SYDVKM. The CDR3 loop is CASSSGTGGWKLFF. The CDR3 DNA reads TGTGCCAGCAGTTCCGGGACAGGGGGTTGGAAACTGTTTTTT.

The V call is TRBV5-4, the J call TRBJ2-2; no definite D call. The V end lost 1 base, the J end lost 8 bases, and 18 bases lay between the germline ends. The CDR3 covers 16 residues. The germline V gene has CDR1 SGHNT and CDR2 YYREEE (reference sequence). DNA for the CDR3: TGTGCCAGCAGCTTGCTGTCGGGTAGTGTCTCGGGGGAGCTGTTTTTT. Translated: CASSLLSGSVSGELFF.

This clone showed up just once. The chain employs TRBV6-5 and TRBJ1-1; TRBD1 aligns across 8 bases. The CDR3 extends over 15 amino acids. The V segment lost 5 bases and the J segment 0 bases; nucleotides outside the gene matches: 5. CDR1 and CDR2 (germline): MNHEY, SVGAGI. CDR3: CASSPDRGMNTEAFF. The CDR3 DNA follows: TGTGCCAGCAGTCCCGACAGGGGTATGAACACTGAAGCTTTCTTT.

This chain links TRBV29-1 with TRBJ1-4, with D uncertain. Germline assignment: CDR1 SQVTM and CDR2 ANQGSEA. The CDR3 extends over 12 amino acids. Trimming cost V 6 bases and J 7 bases, with 12 bases left between them. DNA of the CDR3: TGCAGCGTCCGGGAGGTGGGTGAAAAACTGTTTTTT. Translated: CSVREVGEKLFF.

V is TRBV19 and J is TRBJ1-6, with no clear D. CDR1 LNHDA and CDR2 SQIVND come from the germline V gene (reference sequence). Trimming shortened V by 0 bases and J by 10 bases, and 10 bases separated the two germline ends. The CDR3 contains 14 residues. The CDR3 DNA sequence: TGTGCCAGTAGTATAGAGGAAGTCGGCTCACCCCTCCACTTT. Encoded protein: CASSIEEVGSPLHF.

This clone was seen once. V and J are TRBV7-3 and TRBJ1-3; D ambiguous. The CDR3 is 9 residues long. Germline CDR1 is SGHTA and CDR2 is FQGTGA. The V end lost 4 bases, the J end lost 12 bases, and 4 bases lay between the germline ends. The CDR3 DNA reads as TGTGCCAGCAGCTCCGGCATATATTTT. This sequence encodes CASSSGIYF.

This clone was seen a single time. This chain links TRBV19 with TRBJ2-1; 7 positions agree with TRBD2. Trimming took 5 bases from V and 2 from J; bases not matched to a gene: 15. In germline, CDR1 is LNHDA, CDR2 SQIVND (reference sequence). The CDR3 length is 18 residues. The CDR3 protein is CASSPGWGGRPTYNEQFF. Here the CDR3 DNA reads TGTGCCAGTAGTCCCGGATGGGGAGGGCGCCCCACCTACAATGAGCAGTTCTTC. The entire variable domain, with the rest obtained from reference TRBV19 and TRBJ2-1, is as follows: DGGITQSPKYLFRKEGQNVTLSCEQNLNHDAMYWYRQDPGQGLRLIYYSQIVNDFQKGDIAEGYSVSREKKESFPLTVTSAQKNPTAFYLCASSPGWGGRPTYNEQFFGPGTRLTVL.